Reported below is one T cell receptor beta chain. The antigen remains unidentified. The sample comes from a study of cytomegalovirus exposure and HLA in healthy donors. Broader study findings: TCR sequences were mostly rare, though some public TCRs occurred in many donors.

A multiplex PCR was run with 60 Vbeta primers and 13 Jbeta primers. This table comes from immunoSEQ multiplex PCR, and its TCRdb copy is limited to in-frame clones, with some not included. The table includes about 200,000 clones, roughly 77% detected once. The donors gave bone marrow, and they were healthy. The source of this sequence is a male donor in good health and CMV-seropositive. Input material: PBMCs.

The CDR3 nucleotides read TGTGCCAGCAGCGTAGTAGAGACAGGGGGAGACCCAAGCGGTGAGCAGTTCTTC. Translated, it gives CASSVVETGGDPSGEQFF. The V gene is TRBV9, the J gene TRBJ2-1; 9 bases fit TRBD1. Germline V CDR1 and CDR2: SGDLS, YYNGEE. The V gene end was trimmed by 0 bases and the J gene end by 9 bases; junction bases not matched to a gene: 16. The CDR3 length is 18 residues. Together with reference TRBV9 and TRBJ2-1, the CDR3 gives the full variable domain: DSGVTQTPKHLITATGQRVTLRCSPRSGDLSVYWYQQSLDQGLQFLIQYYNGEERAKGNILERFSAQQFPDLHSELNLSSLELGDSALYFCASSVVETGGDPSGEQFFGPGTRLTVL.